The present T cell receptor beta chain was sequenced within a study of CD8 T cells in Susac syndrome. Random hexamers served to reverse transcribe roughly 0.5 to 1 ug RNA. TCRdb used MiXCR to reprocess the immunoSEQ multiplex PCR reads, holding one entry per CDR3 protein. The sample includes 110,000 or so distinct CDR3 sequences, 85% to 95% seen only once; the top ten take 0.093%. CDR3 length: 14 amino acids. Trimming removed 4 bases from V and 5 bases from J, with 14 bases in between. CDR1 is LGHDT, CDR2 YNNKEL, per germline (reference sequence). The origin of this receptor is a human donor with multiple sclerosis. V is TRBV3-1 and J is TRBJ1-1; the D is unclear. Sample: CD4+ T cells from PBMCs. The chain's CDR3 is CASSRRNLETEAFF. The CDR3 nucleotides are TGTGCCAGCAGCCGTCGCAACTTGGAAACTGAAGCTTTCTTT.